This TCR beta chain was sequenced during a study of human T cells and chemical hapten exposure. Many counts were recorded for this clonotype. The junction differs from germline at one of its ends, possibly a read error. TCRdb analysed the RACE reads with MiXCR anew, one entry per CDR3 protein. This sample has over 95,000 distinct CDR3 sequences, with roughly 12% found just once. Indicated time point: patch test 1, 2 weeks after DPC sensitization. Treatment here: therapeutic diphenylcyclopropenone sensitization with weekly scalp DPC. Looked up from germline, CDR1 is SSHAT and CDR2 is FNYEAQ (reference sequence). The CDR3 consists of 15 residues.

The sequence derives from a woman aged 40 to 49 with alopecia areata. Some clones in this sample may be carry-over from other donors' samples. Specimen: whole blood, collected in connection with sensitization to the hapten diphenylcyclopropenone (DPC). The V gene is TRBV7-7, the J gene TRBJ2-5; a possible D gene is TRBD2 (5 bases). For the CDR3, the DNA is TGTGCTAGCAGCCCGGGGAGACTGCTTCAAGAGACCCAGTACTTC. Protein product: CASSPGRLLQETQYF.